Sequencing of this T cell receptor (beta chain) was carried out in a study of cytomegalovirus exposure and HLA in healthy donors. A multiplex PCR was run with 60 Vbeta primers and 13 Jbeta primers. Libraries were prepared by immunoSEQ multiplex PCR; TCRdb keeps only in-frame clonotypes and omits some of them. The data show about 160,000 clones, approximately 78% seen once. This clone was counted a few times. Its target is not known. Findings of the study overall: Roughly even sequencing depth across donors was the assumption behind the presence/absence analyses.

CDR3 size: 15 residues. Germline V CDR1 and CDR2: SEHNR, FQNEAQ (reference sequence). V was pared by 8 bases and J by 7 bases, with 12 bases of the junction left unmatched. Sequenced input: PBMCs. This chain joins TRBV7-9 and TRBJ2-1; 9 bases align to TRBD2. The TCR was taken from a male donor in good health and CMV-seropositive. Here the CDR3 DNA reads TGTGCCAGCGTCCGTCCCAGCGGGAGGCGGAATGAGCAGTTCTTC. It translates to CASVRPSGRRNEQFF.